The clone carrying this T cell receptor (beta chain) has at least ten counts. The sample belongs to a study of early T cells in non-severe SARS-CoV-2 infection. The germline CDR1 and CDR2 sequences are SGHTA and FQGNSA. Trimming removed 6 bases from V and 5 bases from J; junction bases left unmatched: 7. The length of the CDR3 is 14 residues. TCRdb redid the calling of the 5' RACE reads with MiXCR, one entry per CDR3 protein. The table lists approximately 30,000 distinct CDR3 sequences, about 4.7% of them singletons, with over 6.5% in the top ten. The receptor's source is an adult who was a healthcare worker with PCR-confirmed SARS-CoV-2 infection or an uninfected control (not recorded which). This chain connects TRBV7-2 to TRBJ1-1; 9 bases line up with TRBD1. The sequenced sample consisted of whole blood. CDR3 region: CASSLQGASTEAFF. CDR3 DNA: TGTGCCAGCAGTTTACAGGGGGCGTCAACTGAAGCTTTCTTT.